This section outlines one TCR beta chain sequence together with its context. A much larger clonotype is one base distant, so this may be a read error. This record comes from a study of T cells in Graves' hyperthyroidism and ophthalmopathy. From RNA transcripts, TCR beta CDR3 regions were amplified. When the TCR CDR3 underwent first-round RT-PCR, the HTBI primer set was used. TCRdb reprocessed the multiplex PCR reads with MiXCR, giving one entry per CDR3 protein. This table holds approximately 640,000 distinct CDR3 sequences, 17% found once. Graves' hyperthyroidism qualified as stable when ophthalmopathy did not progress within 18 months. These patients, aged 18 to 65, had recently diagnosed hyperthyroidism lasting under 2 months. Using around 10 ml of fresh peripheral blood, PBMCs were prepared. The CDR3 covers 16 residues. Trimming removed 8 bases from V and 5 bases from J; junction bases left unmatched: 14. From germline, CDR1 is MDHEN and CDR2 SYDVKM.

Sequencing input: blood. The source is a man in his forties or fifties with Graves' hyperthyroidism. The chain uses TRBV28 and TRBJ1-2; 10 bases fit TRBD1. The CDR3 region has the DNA TGTGCCAGCCGCCCCAGATTTGGGACAGGGGCGTATGGCTACACCTTC. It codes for CASRPRFGTGAYGYTF.